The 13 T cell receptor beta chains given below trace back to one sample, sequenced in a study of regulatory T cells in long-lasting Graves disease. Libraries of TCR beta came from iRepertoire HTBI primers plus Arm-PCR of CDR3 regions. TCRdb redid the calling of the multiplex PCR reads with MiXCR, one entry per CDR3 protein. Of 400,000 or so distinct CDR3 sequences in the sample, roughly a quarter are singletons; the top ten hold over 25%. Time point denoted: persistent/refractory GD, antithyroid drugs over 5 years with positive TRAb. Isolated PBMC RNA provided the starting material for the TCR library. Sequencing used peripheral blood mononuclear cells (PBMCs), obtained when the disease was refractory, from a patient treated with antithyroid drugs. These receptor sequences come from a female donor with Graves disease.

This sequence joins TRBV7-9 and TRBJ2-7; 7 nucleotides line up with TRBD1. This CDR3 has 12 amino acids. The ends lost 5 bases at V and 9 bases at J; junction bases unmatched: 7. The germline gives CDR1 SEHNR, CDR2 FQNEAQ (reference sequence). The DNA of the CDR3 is TGTGCCAGCAGCGGTCTAGGGGGCGGGCAGTACTTC. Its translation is CASSGLGGGQYF.

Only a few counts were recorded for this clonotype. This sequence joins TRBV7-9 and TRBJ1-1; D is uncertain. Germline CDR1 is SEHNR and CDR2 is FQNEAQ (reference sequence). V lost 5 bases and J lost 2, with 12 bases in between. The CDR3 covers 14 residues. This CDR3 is CASSTPPTNTEAFF. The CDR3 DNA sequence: TGTGCCAGCAGCACACCACCGACTAACACTGAAGCTTTCTTT.

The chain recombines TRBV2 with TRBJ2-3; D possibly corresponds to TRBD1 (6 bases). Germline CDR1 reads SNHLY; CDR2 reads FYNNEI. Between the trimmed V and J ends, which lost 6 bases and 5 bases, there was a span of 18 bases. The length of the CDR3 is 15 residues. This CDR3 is CASSLYRVPQDTQYF. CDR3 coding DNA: TGTGCCAGCAGCCTCTACAGGGTACCCCAAGATACGCAGTATTTT.

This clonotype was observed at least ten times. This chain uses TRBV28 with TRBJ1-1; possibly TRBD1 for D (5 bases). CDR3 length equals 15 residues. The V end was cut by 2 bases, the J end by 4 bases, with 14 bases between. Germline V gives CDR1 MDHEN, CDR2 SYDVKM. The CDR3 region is CASSLSGDGGTEAFF. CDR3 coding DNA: TGTGCCAGCAGTTTAAGTGGGGACGGTGGCACTGAAGCTTTCTTT.

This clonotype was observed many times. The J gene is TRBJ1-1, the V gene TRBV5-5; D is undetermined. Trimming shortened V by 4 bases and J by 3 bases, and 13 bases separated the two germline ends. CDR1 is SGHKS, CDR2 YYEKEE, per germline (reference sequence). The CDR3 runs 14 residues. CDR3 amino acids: CASSPLPGYTEAFF. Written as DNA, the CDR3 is TGTGCCAGCAGCCCCTTACCGGGATACACTGAAGCTTTCTTT.

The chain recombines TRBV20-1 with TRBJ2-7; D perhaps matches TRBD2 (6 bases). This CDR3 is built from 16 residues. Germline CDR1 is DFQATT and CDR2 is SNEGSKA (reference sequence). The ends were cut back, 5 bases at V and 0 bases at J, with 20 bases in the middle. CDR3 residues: CSARGKGGTPSYEQYF. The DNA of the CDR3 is TGCAGTGCTCGGGGGAAGGGCGGGACTCCCTCCTACGAGCAGTACTTC.

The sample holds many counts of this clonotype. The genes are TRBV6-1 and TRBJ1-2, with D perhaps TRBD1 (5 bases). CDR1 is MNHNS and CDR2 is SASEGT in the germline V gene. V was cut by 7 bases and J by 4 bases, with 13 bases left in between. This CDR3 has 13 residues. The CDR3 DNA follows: TGTGCCAGCACAGAGAACGGGGCCTATGGCTACACCTTC. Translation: CASTENGAYGYTF.

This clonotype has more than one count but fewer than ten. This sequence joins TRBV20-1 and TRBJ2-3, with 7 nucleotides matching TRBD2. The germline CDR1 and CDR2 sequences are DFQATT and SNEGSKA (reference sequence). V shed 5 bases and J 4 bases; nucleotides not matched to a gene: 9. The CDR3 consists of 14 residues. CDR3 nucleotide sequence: TGCAGTGCTCGGGGGAGGGGTTGGGCAGATACGCAGTATTTT. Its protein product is CSARGRGWADTQYF.

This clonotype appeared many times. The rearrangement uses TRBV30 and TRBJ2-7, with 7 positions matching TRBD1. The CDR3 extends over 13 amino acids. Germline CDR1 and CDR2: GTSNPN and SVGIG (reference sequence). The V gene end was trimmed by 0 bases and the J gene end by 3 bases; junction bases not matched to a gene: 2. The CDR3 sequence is CAWSVNRGYEQYF. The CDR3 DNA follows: TGTGCCTGGAGTGTAAACAGGGGCTACGAGCAGTACTTC. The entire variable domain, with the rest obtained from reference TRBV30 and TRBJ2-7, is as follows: SQTIHQWPATLVQPVGSPLSLECTVEGTSNPNLYWYRQAAGRGLQLLFYSVGIGQISSEVPQNLSASRPQDRQFILSSKKLLLSDSGFYLCAWSVNRGYEQYFGPGTRLTVT.

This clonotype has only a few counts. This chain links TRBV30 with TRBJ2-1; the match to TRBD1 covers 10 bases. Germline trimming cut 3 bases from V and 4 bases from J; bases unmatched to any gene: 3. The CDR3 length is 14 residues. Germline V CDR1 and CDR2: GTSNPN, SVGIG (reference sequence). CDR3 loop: CAWRKGQGYNEQFF. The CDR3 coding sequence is TGTGCCTGGAGGAAGGGACAGGGGTACAATGAGCAGTTCTTC.

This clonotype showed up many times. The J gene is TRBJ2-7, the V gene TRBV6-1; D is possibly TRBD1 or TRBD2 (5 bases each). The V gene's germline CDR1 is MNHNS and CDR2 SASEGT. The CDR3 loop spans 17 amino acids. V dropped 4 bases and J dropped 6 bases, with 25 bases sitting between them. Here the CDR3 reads CASSVSFPGRSTREQYF. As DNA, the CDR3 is TGTGCCAGCAGTGTATCCTTCCCGGGACGCTCTACTCGCGAGCAGTACTTC.

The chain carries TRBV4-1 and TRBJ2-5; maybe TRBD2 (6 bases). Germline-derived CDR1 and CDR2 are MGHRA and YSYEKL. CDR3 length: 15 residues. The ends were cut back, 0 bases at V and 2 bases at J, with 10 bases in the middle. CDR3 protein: CASSQEGGEQETQYF. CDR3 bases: TGCGCCAGCAGCCAAGAGGGCGGGGAACAAGAGACCCAGTACTTC.

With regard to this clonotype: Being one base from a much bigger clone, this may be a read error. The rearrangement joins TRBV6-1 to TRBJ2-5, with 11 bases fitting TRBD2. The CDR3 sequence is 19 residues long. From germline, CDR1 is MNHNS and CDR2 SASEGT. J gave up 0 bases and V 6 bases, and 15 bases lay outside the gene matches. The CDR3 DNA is TGTGCCAGCAGAAGCTCGAGGAGACTAGCGGGGAAGTACCAAGAGACCCAGTACTTC. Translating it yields CASRSSRRLAGKYQETQYF.